These 32 T cell receptor beta chains were all obtained from the same sample, sequenced in a study of cytomegalovirus exposure and HLA in healthy donors. The PCR had 60 Vbeta and 13 Jbeta primers. Sequenced by immunoSEQ multiplex PCR; TCRdb stores in-frame clones only, minus some. The profile shows about 55,000 clones, approximately 71% of them singletons. Sequencing input: PBMCs. The receptors derive from a man in his forties in good health and CMV-seropositive.

The chain combines TRBV11-3 with TRBJ2-6, with 7 positions matching TRBD2. The V gene end was trimmed by 3 bases and the J gene end by 1 base; junction bases not matched to a gene: 0. Germline assignment: CDR1 SGHNT and CDR2 YENEEA. The CDR3 contains 15 residues. CDR3 in amino acids: CASSLGGSGANVLTF. The CDR3 bases are TGTGCCAGCAGCTTGGGGGGGTCTGGGGCCAACGTCCTGACTTTC.

The chain has TRBV2 and TRBJ2-7; weak D call: TRBD1 (6 bases). Germline CDR1 and CDR2: SNHLY and FYNNEI. This CDR3 spans 14 amino acids. Trimming removed 7 bases at V and 4 bases at J, with 17 bases between. The CDR3 spells CASTKIRDTYEQYF. For the CDR3, the DNA is TGTGCCAGCACCAAAATCCGGGACACATACGAGCAGTACTTC.

This chain uses TRBV4-2 with TRBJ2-1; TRBD2 is a possible D gene (5 bases). Trimming removed 0 bases from V and 2 bases from J, with 11 bases in between. Germline CDR1 reads LGHNA; CDR2 reads YNFKEQ. This CDR3 has 16 residues. CDR3 DNA: TGTGCCAGCAGCCAAGAGTTCCTAGCCCCCTACAATGAGCAGTTCTTC. This encodes CASSQEFLAPYNEQFF.

The chain carries TRBV5-1 and TRBJ1-5; TRBD1 agrees at 7 bases. V trimming: 3 bases; J trimming: 6 bases; junction bases outside the gene matches: 3. The CDR3 is 13 residues long. Germline V gives CDR1 SGHRS, CDR2 YFSETQ. CDR3 bases: TGCGCCAGCAGCTACAGGGGTGGTCAGCCCCAGCATTTT. This translates into CASSYRGGQPQHF.

This clone was picked up one time. The rearrangement uses TRBV9 and TRBJ1-2, with D perhaps matching TRBD1 (6 bases). CDR3 length equals 16 residues. CDR1 and CDR2 from the germline V gene are SGDLS and YYNGEE. The V end lost 6 bases, the J end lost 1 base, and 19 bases lay between the germline ends. This CDR3 reads CASTRREGTLNYGYTF. As DNA, the CDR3 is TGTGCCAGCACTCGAAGGGAAGGGACACTTAACTATGGCTACACCTTC.

This rearrangement joins TRBV7-2 to TRBJ1-3; D is unresolved. The CDR3 is 14 amino acids. Germline assignment: CDR1 SGHTA and CDR2 FQGNSA. V gave up 1 base and J gave up 4 bases, with 8 bases separating them. The CDR3 here is CASSLGWAGNTIYF. The CDR3, as DNA: TGTGCCAGCAGCTTAGGGTGGGCCGGAAACACCATATATTTT.

The chain is built from TRBV11-3 and TRBJ2-1; the match to TRBD1 covers 10 bases. J gave up 8 bases and V 4 bases, and 5 bases lay outside the gene matches. The germline V gene encodes CDR1 SGHNT and CDR2 YENEEA. The CDR3 has 14 residues. The CDR3 sequence is CASSSGQGTHEQFF. CDR3 DNA sequence: TGTGCCAGCAGCTCGGGACAGGGGACCCATGAGCAGTTCTTC.

The CDR3 sequence: CASSQGQGNSPLHF. The CDR3 bases are TGTGCCAGCAGTCAGGGACAGGGAAACTCACCCCTCCACTTT. The V gene is TRBV2, the J gene TRBJ1-6; TRBD1 matches 9 bases. In germline, CDR1 is SNHLY, CDR2 FYNNEI. V was clipped by 5 bases and J by 10 bases; unmatched bases: 6. This CDR3 is 14 amino acids long.

The J gene is TRBJ1-1, the V gene TRBV7-4; no reliable D call. The ends were cut back, 1 base at V and 7 bases at J, with 13 bases in the middle. CDR1 and CDR2 from the germline V gene are SGHVT and SQSDAQ. The CDR3 runs 14 residues. The CDR3, as DNA: TGTGCCAGCAGCTTAGGGAGGGTACGAGGTGAAGCTTTCTTT. The encoded protein is CASSLGRVRGEAFF.

The chain joins TRBV7-9 to TRBJ2-1, with a tentative D call TRBD2 (5 bases). The CDR3 is 14 residues long. Between the trimmed V and J ends, which lost 5 bases and 7 bases, there was a span of 15 bases. Germline CDR1 SEHNR, CDR2 FQNEAQ (reference sequence). The CDR3 DNA is TGTGCCAGCAGCCCACCCGAGGAGGTAAATGAGCAGTTCTTC. The encoded protein is CASSPPEEVNEQFF.

The chain combines TRBV2 with TRBJ2-1; D is unclear. Germline CDR1 reads SNHLY; CDR2 reads FYNNEI. The CDR3 spans 11 residues. The ends were cut back, 3 bases at V and 16 bases at J, with 13 bases in the middle. This chain's CDR3 is CASSDFPSLFF. The CDR3 nucleotides read TGTGCCAGCAGTGATTTCCCCTCTCTTTTCTTC.

This chain links TRBV6-1 with TRBJ2-7; D might be TRBD2 (6 bases). CDR1 and CDR2 from the germline V gene are MNHNS and SASEGT. V lost 10 bases, J lost 4 bases, and 17 bases lay in between. The CDR3 consists of 13 residues. Here the CDR3 reads CATGSSAGYEQYF. The CDR3 DNA follows: TGTGCCACCGGGTCTAGCGCCGGTTACGAGCAGTACTTC.

The chain combines TRBV2 with TRBJ2-2, with 13 bases matching TRBD2. Per germline, CDR1 SNHLY and CDR2 FYNNEI. The CDR3 has 14 residues. After removal of 5 bases from V and 7 bases from J, the junction contained 1 base not matched to a gene. The CDR3 bases are TGTGCCAGCAGTACTAGCGGGGGGGACGGGGAGCTGTTTTTT. Its translation: CASSTSGGDGELFF.

V and J are TRBV7-6 and TRBJ1-4; 9 bases map to TRBD1. This CDR3 is built from 14 residues. J was trimmed by 8 bases and V by 4 bases; bases with no gene match: 5. Germline-derived CDR1 and CDR2 are SGHVS and FNYEAQ. CDR3 loop: CASSSWDREEKLFF. Written as DNA, the CDR3 is TGTGCCAGCAGCTCCTGGGACAGGGAAGAAAAACTGTTTTTT.

The chain uses TRBV6-6 and TRBJ1-4; maybe TRBD1 (6 bases). Trimming took 6 bases from V and 4 from J, leaving 12 bases between them. CDR1 is MNHNY, CDR2 SVGAGI, per germline (reference sequence). The CDR3 length is 14 residues. This CDR3 is CASREQGYNEKLFF. The CDR3 bases are TGTGCCAGCAGAGAGCAGGGGTATAATGAAAAACTGTTTTTT.

V is TRBV4-1 and J is TRBJ2-1; perhaps TRBD2 as D (6 bases). This CDR3 spans 17 amino acids. The germline V and J ends were trimmed by 1 base and 0 bases, with 13 bases remaining between them. CDR1 MGHRA and CDR2 YSYEKL come from the germline V gene. The CDR3 DNA is TGCGCCAGCAGCCAAGGGGACTTACAGAGCTCCTACAATGAGCAGTTCTTC. Protein sequence: CASSQGDLQSSYNEQFF.

This clone was detected only once. The V gene is TRBV5-5, the J gene TRBJ2-5; 8 bases fit TRBD1. Germline V gives CDR1 SGHKS, CDR2 YYEKEE (reference sequence). The V gene end was trimmed by 6 bases and the J gene end by 7 bases; junction bases not matched to a gene: 11. The CDR3 runs to 14 residues. Here the CDR3 DNA reads TGTGCCAGCATCTTCCCCAGGGGGCGTTGGACCCAGTACTTC. Translating gives CASIFPRGRWTQYF.

V usage is TRBV5-1 and J usage is TRBJ2-4, with D possibly matching TRBD2 (5 bases). Deletions cut 0 bases from V and 0 bases from J, with 7 bases between. The CDR3 contains 15 residues. Germline V gives CDR1 SGHRS, CDR2 YFSETQ. The CDR3 here is CASSLEGVAKNIQYF. DNA of the CDR3: TGCGCCAGCAGCTTGGAGGGAGTAGCCAAAAACATTCAGTACTTC. The full variable domain, completed using reference TRBV5-1 and TRBJ2-4, is KAGVTQTPRYLIKTRGQQVTLSCSPISGHRSVSWYQQTPGQGLQFLFEYFSETQRNKGNFPGRFSGRQFSNSRSEMNVSTLELGDSALYLCASSLEGVAKNIQYFGAGTRLSVL.

V and J are TRBV6-5 and TRBJ2-3, with TRBD2 as a possible D gene (5 bases). V lost 4 bases and J lost 0, with 11 bases in between. The CDR3 length is 15 residues. In germline, CDR1 is MNHEY, CDR2 SVGAGI. CDR3 DNA sequence: TGTGCCAGCAGTTCGGACTCTTCCAGCACAGATACGCAGTATTTT. It is translated as CASSSDSSSTDTQYF.

V is TRBV4-1 and J is TRBJ1-1; the match to TRBD1 covers 7 bases. The V gene's germline CDR1 is MGHRA and CDR2 YSYEKL. The CDR3 is 20 amino acids. V gave up 1 base and J gave up 0 bases; unmatched junction bases: 17. The CDR3 DNA sequence: TGCGCCAGCAGCCAAGGAGGCCCCGGGACAGCCTTAGACTTGAACACTGAAGCTTTCTTT. Translation: CASSQGGPGTALDLNTEAFF.

The gene calls are TRBV6-6 and TRBJ1-5; D call uncertain. CDR1 is MNHNY, CDR2 SVGAGI, per germline (reference sequence). The CDR3 contains 13 residues. V was shortened by 2 bases and J by 9 bases, with 11 bases between the two germline ends. The CDR3 reads CASSYRITGPQHF. As DNA, the CDR3 is TGTGCCAGCAGTTACCGGATCACGGGGCCCCAGCATTTT.

This chain connects TRBV5-1 to TRBJ2-2; TRBD2 matches at 13 bases. CDR3 length equals 15 residues. Germline assignment: CDR1 SGHRS and CDR2 YFSETQ. The junction had 0 bases not matched to a gene; V was cut back by 1 base and J by 6 bases. The DNA for the CDR3 is TGCGCCAGCAGCTTGACTAGCGGGGGGGCCGGGGAGCTGTTTTTT. Its translation is CASSLTSGGAGELFF.

On this clone itself: A read error may produce the germline difference seen at one junction end. This rearrangement joins TRBV30 to TRBJ2-7; 11 bases are shared with TRBD2. Germline V gives CDR1 GTSNPN, CDR2 SVGIG (reference sequence). The CDR3 runs to 14 residues. The CDR3 region has the DNA TGTGCCTGGAGTGGCTCTTCTAGCGGGGGGTCGGCAAACTTC. It yields the protein CAWSGSSSGGSANF.

In nucleotides, the CDR3 is TGTGCCAGCAGTTCGAATATGGGGGGGCAGCCCCAGCATTTT. Translated: CASSSNMGGQPQHF. The V call is TRBV6-1, the J call TRBJ1-5, with a possible D match to TRBD1 (5 bases). The CDR3 sequence is 14 residues long. V lost 5 bases, J lost 7 bases, and 15 bases lay in between. Germline CDR1 and CDR2: MNHNS and SASEGT.

The chain links TRBV6-1 to TRBJ2-3; 10 nucleotides line up with TRBD2. J was trimmed by 3 bases and V by 6 bases; bases with no gene match: 6. This CDR3 region has 15 residues. CDR1 is MNHNS and CDR2 is SASEGT in the germline V gene. CDR3 in amino acids: CASRGAGGRTDTQYF. As DNA, the CDR3 is TGTGCCAGCAGGGGAGCGGGGGGGAGGACAGATACGCAGTATTTT.

This chain links TRBV5-4 with TRBJ1-3; 11 nucleotides agree with TRBD1. This CDR3 region has 15 residues. Germline V gene lookup returns CDR1 SGHNT and CDR2 YYREEE (reference sequence). V was pared by 4 bases and J by 2 bases, with 2 bases of the junction left unmatched. The CDR3 coding sequence is TGTGCCAGCAGCGGGACAGGGGGGGCTGGAAACACCATATATTTT. This sequence encodes CASSGTGGAGNTIYF.

V gene TRBV5-1 combines with J gene TRBJ2-1, with TRBD1 matching over 10 bases. Trimming at V came to 6 bases and at J to 8 bases, leaving 11 bases not matched to a gene. Germline CDR1 is SGHRS and CDR2 is YFSETQ. The CDR3 is 15 amino acids. The CDR3 sequence is CASTNWGQGTDEQFF. CDR3 coding DNA: TGCGCCAGCACCAATTGGGGACAGGGGACGGATGAGCAGTTCTTC.

The gene calls are TRBV27 and TRBJ1-1; possible D gene TRBD1, 5 bases. The CDR3 is 13 amino acids. CDR1 MNHEY and CDR2 SMNVEV come from the germline V gene (reference sequence). Trimming stripped 8 bases from V and 5 bases from J, with 15 bases between. The CDR3 here is CASGRGRGTEAFF. The CDR3 DNA follows: TGTGCCAGCGGGCGGGGACGAGGGACTGAAGCTTTCTTT.

This chain connects TRBV6-5 to TRBJ1-2; TRBD1 matches 8 bases. The trim removed 7 bases at V and 9 bases at J, leaving 10 bases unmatched. Germline lookup yields CDR1 MNHEY and CDR2 SVGAGI. The CDR3 is 13 amino acids. CDR3 in amino acids: CASTPDRGNRYTF. Written as DNA, the CDR3 is TGTGCCAGCACACCCGACAGGGGCAATCGCTACACCTTC.

This chain links TRBV7-2 with TRBJ2-7; D might be TRBD2 (5 bases). Per germline, CDR1 SGHTA and CDR2 FQGNSA. The CDR3 runs to 14 residues. Trimming removed 5 bases from V and 6 bases from J, with 17 bases in between. CDR3 nucleotide sequence: TGTGCCAGCAGCCCCCAACTAGTGCGGAGCGAGCAGTACTTC. Encoded protein: CASSPQLVRSEQYF.

The rearrangement joins TRBV5-6 to TRBJ1-3, with D possibly being TRBD1 (6 bases). The length of the CDR3 is 13 residues. In germline, CDR1 is SGHDT, CDR2 YYEEEE. V was trimmed by 1 base and J by 11 bases, leaving 13 bases between them. Here the CDR3 DNA reads TGTGCCAGCAGCTTGAACAGGGTTGGGGCCATATATTTT. Translating gives CASSLNRVGAIYF.

The V call is TRBV18, the J call TRBJ2-7; 9 bases match TRBD1. The CDR3 length is 15 residues. Germline loops: CDR1 KGHSH, CDR2 LQKENI. Trimming took 1 base from V and 6 from J; bases not matched to a gene: 7. CDR3 nucleotides: TGTGCCAGCTCACCACGGGACAGGGACCTCCTCGAGCAGTACTTC. Translating gives CASSPRDRDLLEQYF.